This T cell receptor (beta chain) came from a study of spatial heterogeneity in lung cancer. About the study: There were, on average, more than eight raw-read appearances for each unique TCR and UMI combination. Whole-study findings and limits: How many expanded intratumoral alpha and beta TCRs were present tracked the tumor mutation count, which was a count of nonsynonymous mutations.

By its share, this clonotype is medium-sized. What it binds is not known. The CDR3 is 14 amino acids. Germline V lookup: CDR1 LNHDA, CDR2 SQIVND (reference sequence). The V and J ends lost 5 bases and 0 bases respectively, with 9 bases between them. Time point specified: sample taken at primary tumor resection. Unsorted whole RNA from tumor, nontumor lung or frozen PBMC underwent sequencing. TCRdb re-analysed the 5' RACE reads in MiXCR, keeping a single row per CDR3 protein. The data hold roughly 13,000 distinct CDR3 sequences, with 3% to 4.5% observed a single time. The chain is built from TRBV19 and TRBJ2-3, with a weak D call TRBD2 (5 bases). This sequence was found in a male donor with early-stage non-small cell lung cancer. The specimen comprised lung tumor tissue, sampled at surgery. CDR3 protein: CASSFSGSTDTQYF. CDR3 bases: TGTGCCAGTAGTTTCAGCGGTAGCACAGATACGCAGTATTTT.